The clone carrying this T cell receptor beta chain was detected only once. The data belong to a study of technical replicates of blood from several donors. Profiling relied on immunoSEQ multiplex PCR, and the TCRdb table lists in-frame clones only, not all of them. The table records around 60,000 clones, about 92% of them present only once. The TCR was taken from a human donor in good health. Some clones in this sample may be carry-over from other donors' samples. Sequencing was carried out using PBMCs.

For the CDR3, the DNA is TGTGCCAGCAGCTATAGCCCGGGAGACACTGAAGCTTTCTTT. Amino acid sequence: CASSYSPGDTEAFF. The chain joins TRBV7-2 to TRBJ1-1; D gene uncertain. CDR3 length: 14 amino acids. The V end was cut by 4 bases, the J end by 3 bases, with 12 bases between. Germline values: CDR1 SGHTA, CDR2 FQGNSA.